Each of the 10 T cell receptor beta chains below was sequenced from the same sample in a study of shared clonotypes between healthy human individuals. TCRdb's copy holds only in-frame clones and misses some; the assay was immunoSEQ multiplex PCR. Of about 1.1 million clones detected, around 78% appear once; the ten largest clones hold more than 0.45%. Specimen: memory CD4+ T cells from PBMCs. The subset here: CD45RA-negative fraction. These receptors originate from a man between 18 and 35 years old in good health. Some clones in this sample may be carry-over from other donors' samples.

The rearrangement joins TRBV6-5 to TRBJ2-3; 11 bases agree with TRBD2. The CDR3 has 14 residues. The ends lost 2 bases at V and 5 bases at J; junction bases unmatched: 0. The V gene's germline CDR1 is MNHEY and CDR2 SVGAGI. The CDR3 coding sequence is TGTGCCAGCAGTTACGGGACTAGCGGAGATACGCAGTATTTT. Its protein is CASSYGTSGDTQYF.

This clone occurred once. The V call is TRBV12-2, the J call TRBJ2-7; the DNA was not compared with TRBD2, the D call given in the table. TRBV12-2 represents a pseudogene. CDR3 length: 12 amino acids. This CDR3 reads CASRSPYYEQYF. The CDR3 DNA follows: TGTGCAAGTCGCTCCCCGTACTACGAGCAGTACTTC.

The chain carries TRBV9 and TRBJ2-2; no definite D call. V lost 0 bases, J lost 7 bases, and 13 bases lay in between. This CDR3 region has 15 residues. Germline V gene lookup returns CDR1 SGDLS and CDR2 YYNGEE. In DNA, the CDR3 is TGTGCCAGCAGCGTAGTGGGCAGGTCCTACGGGGAGCTGTTTTTT. Translating gives CASSVVGRSYGELFF.

The rearrangement links TRBV5-4 to TRBJ2-2, with D unclear. The ends were cut back, 4 bases at V and 5 bases at J, with 15 bases in the middle. The CDR3 runs 15 residues. Germline V CDR1 and CDR2: SGHNT, YYREEE (reference sequence). The CDR3 DNA sequence: TGTGCCAGCAGCAACGCCGGGCCCCCAACCGGGGAGCTGTTTTTT. This sequence encodes CASSNAGPPTGELFF.

Concerning this clone: Different DNA sequences within this sample yield the same CDR3. The chain couples TRBV2 to TRBJ1-3, with D perhaps TRBD1 (5 bases). V dropped 8 bases and J dropped 4 bases, with 12 bases sitting between them. This CDR3 contains 13 residues. Germline lookup yields CDR1 SNHLY and CDR2 FYNNEI. In DNA, the CDR3 is TGTGCCAGCCGCGCCGGGACGGGAAACACCATATATTTT. This codes for CASRAGTGNTIYF.

This sequence joins TRBV2 and TRBJ2-5; either TRBD1 or TRBD2 may supply D (6 bases each). CDR3 length equals 15 residues. V was pared by 6 bases and J by 4 bases, with 18 bases between. The germline CDR1 and CDR2 sequences are SNHLY and FYNNEI. CDR3: CASRSNNGGGETQYF. CDR3 DNA: TGTGCCAGCAGGTCCAACAACGGAGGGGGAGAGACCCAGTACTTC.

This chain joins TRBV4-2 and TRBJ1-4; D may be TRBD1 (5 bases). The CDR3 covers 15 residues. Looked up from germline, CDR1 is LGHNA and CDR2 is YNFKEQ. V lost 1 base, J lost 7 bases, and 13 bases lay in between. CDR3 sequence: CASSQAGGEREKLFF. The DNA of the CDR3 is TGTGCCAGCAGCCAAGCGGGGGGGGAGCGTGAAAAACTGTTTTTT.

The chain recombines TRBV2 with TRBJ2-3, with D possibly TRBD2 on 5 matching bases. The CDR3 sequence is 14 residues long. CDR1 is SNHLY and CDR2 is FYNNEI in the germline V gene. V was cut by 6 bases and J by 0 bases, with 10 bases left in between. DNA of the CDR3: TGTGCCAGCAGGGATCGGACTAGCACAGATACGCAGTATTTT. Residues: CASRDRTSTDTQYF.

The rearrangement joins TRBV5-1 to TRBJ1-5; the match to TRBD1 covers 7 bases. CDR1 SGHRS and CDR2 YFSETQ come from the germline V gene. The CDR3 consists of 17 residues. The V segment lost 3 bases and the J segment 0 bases; nucleotides outside the gene matches: 9. The DNA for the CDR3 is TGCGCCAGCAGCTGGGGGGTTACAGGGGATAGCAATCAGCCCCAGCATTTT. Protein: CASSWGVTGDSNQPQHF.

Details on this clone: Mismatch with germline at one junction end may stem from a read error. The chain recombines TRBV2 with TRBJ1-5, with 11 bases that match TRBD1. CDR3 length: 13 residues. The germline gives CDR1 SNHLY, CDR2 FYNNEI. The CDR3 sequence: CASSDPAGQGGSF. The CDR3 DNA sequence: TGTGCCAGCAGTGACCCCGCGGGACAGGGGGGGAGTTTT.